These T cell receptor beta chains were read from a single sample in a study of glioma-infiltrating T cells. TCRdb analysed the multiplex PCR reads with MiXCR anew, one entry per CDR3 protein. This sample has about 380,000 distinct CDR3 sequences; more than 35% occur once, and the top ten carry 12%. The sequencing input was glioma tissue, nonneoplastic brain tissue, or PBMCs (not recorded which). All receptors come from a human donor with low-grade glioma or glioblastoma, undergoing nonglioma brain surgery, or in good health (not recorded which). The CDR3 runs from the conserved cysteine through the conserved F or W. The D gene is left open where the match is weak. Part of the rows lack a size; the others show once, few, many or a class for expanded clones.

v_gene: TRBV27; abundance: many; d_gene: TRBD1; j_gene: TRBJ2-1; len: 16; CDR3nt: TGTGCCAGCAGTCCGCATACAGGGGTATCCTACAATGAGCAGTTCTTC; CDR3aa: CASSPHTGVSYNEQFF
v_gene: TRBV6-2/TRBV6-3; abundance: NA; d_gene: NA; j_gene: TRBJ2-1; len: 16; CDR3nt: TGTGCCAGCAGGAACCCGGGGGGACAGTCCTACAATGAGCAGTTCTTC; CDR3aa: CASRNPGGQSYNEQFF
v_gene: TRBV20-1; abundance: NA; d_gene: NA; j_gene: TRBJ1-5; len: 15; CDR3nt: TGCAGTGCTAGTCTCCCCAGGGTCTATTATCAGCCCAAGCATTTT; CDR3aa: CSASLPRVYYQPKHF
v_gene: TRBV10-3; abundance: few; d_gene: NA; j_gene: TRBJ2-2; len: 14; CDR3nt: TGTGCCATCAGCCGACTAGACCTCACCGGGGAGCTGTTTTTT; CDR3aa: CAISRLDLTGELFF
v_gene: TRBV5-1; abundance: NA; d_gene: NA; j_gene: TRBJ1-5; len: 14; CDR3nt: TGCGCCAGCAGCTTGGATGGCGAGAATCAGCCCCAGCATTTT; CDR3aa: CASSLDGENQPQHF
v_gene: TRBV7-2; abundance: once; d_gene: NA; j_gene: TRBJ1-1; len: 13; CDR3nt: TGTGCCAGCAGCCCTAGGGAAATGGCTGAAGCTTTCTTT; CDR3aa: CASSPREMAEAFF
v_gene: TRBV7-2; abundance: few; d_gene: TRBD1; j_gene: TRBJ1-5; len: 15; CDR3nt: TGTGCCAGCAGCTTAAGGACAGGCGGACATCAGCCCCAGCATTTT; CDR3aa: CASSLRTGGHQPQHF
v_gene: TRBV20-1; abundance: NA; d_gene: NA; j_gene: TRBJ1-1; len: 12; CDR3nt: TGCAGTGCTAGAGTTCGGAGCACTGAAGCTTTCTTT; CDR3aa: CSARVRSTEAFF
v_gene: TRBV20-1; abundance: NA; d_gene: NA; j_gene: TRBJ2-7; len: 11; CDR3nt: TGCAGTGGCTTTAACAGCCGGATGCAGGACTTC; CDR3aa: CSGFNSRMQDF
v_gene: TRBV15; abundance: many; d_gene: TRBD1; j_gene: TRBJ2-2; len: 14; CDR3nt: TGTGCCAGTAGACAGGGGGCGGACACCGGGGAGCTGTTTTTT; CDR3aa: CASRQGADTGELFF
v_gene: TRBV4-1; abundance: NA; d_gene: NA; j_gene: TRBJ2-1; len: 13; CDR3nt: TGCGCCAGCAGCCAAGTAGCGGAAAATGAGCAGTTCTTC; CDR3aa: CASSQVAENEQFF
v_gene: TRBV19; abundance: NA; d_gene: NA; j_gene: TRBJ1-1; len: 15; CDR3nt: TGTGCCAGTAGTATTAAGCACAGAATGAACACTGAAGCTTTCTTT; CDR3aa: CASSIKHRMNTEAFF
v_gene: TRBV7-3; abundance: NA; d_gene: NA; j_gene: TRBJ2-1; len: 14; CDR3nt: TGTGCCAGCAGCTCAAACGACTATTCGAATGAGCAGTTCTTC; CDR3aa: CASSSNDYSNEQFF
v_gene: TRBV19; abundance: NA; d_gene: NA; j_gene: TRBJ1-2; len: 16; CDR3nt: TGTGCCAGTAGTATAGACGACAGGAAAACTAACTATGGCTACACCTTC; CDR3aa: CASSIDDRKTNYGYTF
v_gene: TRBV28; abundance: few; d_gene: TRBD2; j_gene: TRBJ2-1; len: 15; CDR3nt: TGTGCCAGCAGTTTATTTAGCGGGGCTAACAATGAGCAGTTCTTC; CDR3aa: CASSLFSGANNEQFF
v_gene: TRBV3-1; abundance: few; d_gene: NA; j_gene: TRBJ2-3; len: 17; CDR3nt: TGTGCCAGCAGCCAGACGGGGAGGCGGTTTCTCGCAGATACGCAGTATTTT; CDR3aa: CASSQTGRRFLADTQYF
v_gene: TRBV27; abundance: few; d_gene: TRBD2; j_gene: TRBJ2-1; len: 16; CDR3nt: TGTGCCAGCAGTCCTGGGACTAGCGGGAGGGCGAATGAGCAGTTCTTC; CDR3aa: CASSPGTSGRANEQFF
v_gene: TRBV28; abundance: many; d_gene: NA; j_gene: TRBJ2-7; len: 11; CDR3nt: TGTGCCAGTGGTTTCTCCTACGAGCAGTACTTC; CDR3aa: CASGFSYEQYF
v_gene: TRBV28; abundance: many; d_gene: NA; j_gene: TRBJ1-5; len: 16; CDR3nt: TGTGCCAGCAGTTTAATGGGGTTTAGGAGCAATCAGCCCCAGCATTTT; CDR3aa: CASSLMGFRSNQPQHF
v_gene: TRBV6-2/TRBV6-3; abundance: many; d_gene: TRBD1; j_gene: TRBJ2-7; len: 14; CDR3nt: TGTGCCAGCAGGCGACAGGGCCTCCCTTACGAGCAGTACTTC; CDR3aa: CASRRQGLPYEQYF
v_gene: TRBV27; abundance: many; d_gene: TRBD1; j_gene: TRBJ2-7; len: 12; CDR3nt: TGTGCCACCGGACAGGGTTTGTCCGAGCAGTACTTC; CDR3aa: CATGQGLSEQYF
v_gene: TRBV28; abundance: few; d_gene: NA; j_gene: TRBJ2-1; len: 16; CDR3nt: TGTGCCAGCAGTTTCTTTTGGGGGCCCGGGTACAATGAGCAGTTCTTC; CDR3aa: CASSFFWGPGYNEQFF
v_gene: TRBV7-2; abundance: many; d_gene: TRBD2; j_gene: TRBJ2-7; len: 17; CDR3nt: TGTGCCAGCAGCTTAATGCTAGCGGGTATGAGCTCCTACGAGCAGTACTTC; CDR3aa: CASSLMLAGMSSYEQYF
v_gene: TRBV10-3; abundance: NA; d_gene: TRBD1; j_gene: TRBJ2-7; len: 15; CDR3nt: TGTGCCATCAGGGGACAGGGGAGTTCGGAATACGAGCAGTACTTC; CDR3aa: CAIRGQGSSEYEQYF
v_gene: TRBV28; abundance: many; d_gene: TRBD1; j_gene: TRBJ2-3; len: 16; CDR3nt: TGTGCCAGCAGTCCCGATGAGACAGGGAAGACAGATACGCAGTATTTT; CDR3aa: CASSPDETGKTDTQYF
v_gene: TRBV2; abundance: NA; d_gene: NA; j_gene: TRBJ2-7; len: 11; CDR3nt: TGTGCCAGCAGAATGAACAATGAGCAGTACTTC; CDR3aa: CASRMNNEQYF
v_gene: TRBV5-7; abundance: NA; d_gene: NA; j_gene: TRBJ2-5; len: 15; CDR3nt: TGTGCCAGCACCTTGCTTGGGAACGGGCAAGAGACCCAGTACTTC; CDR3aa: CASTLLGNGQETQYF
v_gene: TRBV20-1; abundance: few; d_gene: NA; j_gene: TRBJ1-2; len: 10; CDR3nt: TGCAGTGCTTACACCTATGGCTACACCTTC; CDR3aa: CSAYTYGYTF
v_gene: TRBV4-3; abundance: few; d_gene: NA; j_gene: TRBJ2-1; len: 15; CDR3nt: TGCGCCAGCAGCCAAGGACCAGGGTCCGGCAATGAGCAGTTCTTC; CDR3aa: CASSQGPGSGNEQFF
v_gene: TRBV20-1; abundance: NA; d_gene: TRBD2; j_gene: TRBJ2-7; len: 18; CDR3nt: TGCAGTGCCCAACCGGTTTCGCTAGCGGGATTTTACTCCTACGAGCAGTACTTC; CDR3aa: CSAQPVSLAGFYSYEQYF
v_gene: TRBV2; abundance: few; d_gene: NA; j_gene: TRBJ2-6; len: 14; CDR3nt: TGTGCCAGCACCCGGGTTAGTGGGGCCAACGTCCTGACTTTC; CDR3aa: CASTRVSGANVLTF
v_gene: TRBV10-3; abundance: few; d_gene: NA; j_gene: TRBJ2-3; len: 13; CDR3nt: TGTGCCACACGGGACCCCCTAACAGATACGCAGTATTTT; CDR3aa: CATRDPLTDTQYF
v_gene: TRBV29-1; abundance: NA; d_gene: NA; j_gene: TRBJ1-2; len: 13; CDR3nt: TGCAGCGTTGAAGATTTGGGCCGGGCTGGCTACACCTTC; CDR3aa: CSVEDLGRAGYTF
v_gene: TRBV10-3; abundance: NA; d_gene: TRBD2; j_gene: TRBJ2-3; len: 16; CDR3nt: TGTGCCTCGGCCTCCTATAGCGGGAGATCAGCAGATACGCAGTATTTT; CDR3aa: CASASYSGRSADTQYF
v_gene: TRBV10-3; abundance: NA; d_gene: TRBD2; j_gene: TRBJ2-1; len: 13; CDR3nt: TGTGCCATCAGGGAGCGGGAGGAGAATGAGCAGTTCTTC; CDR3aa: CAIREREENEQFF
v_gene: TRBV20-1; abundance: few; d_gene: NA; j_gene: TRBJ2-7; len: 16; CDR3nt: TGCAGTGCTATAGAGGCGGGGGCACCAAACCCCTACGAGCAGTACTTC; CDR3aa: CSAIEAGAPNPYEQYF
v_gene: TRBV28; abundance: many; d_gene: NA; j_gene: TRBJ2-3; len: 13; CDR3nt: TGTGCCAGCAGTCCCCACCCCCCAGATACGCAGTATTTT; CDR3aa: CASSPHPPDTQYF
v_gene: TRBV19; abundance: NA; d_gene: TRBD2; j_gene: TRBJ2-7; len: 15; CDR3nt: TGTGCCAGTAGTATAGCGGCTAGCGGGGCCTACGAGCAGTACTTC; CDR3aa: CASSIAASGAYEQYF
v_gene: TRBV19; abundance: few; d_gene: NA; j_gene: TRBJ1-1; len: 13; CDR3nt: TGTGCCAGTAGTATGGTAGAGGACACTGAAGCTTTCTTT; CDR3aa: CASSMVEDTEAFF
v_gene: TRBV3-1; abundance: NA; d_gene: TRBD2; j_gene: TRBJ2-7; len: 14; CDR3nt: TGTGCCAGCAGCTACGACGGGGGGTCCTACGAGCAGTACTTC; CDR3aa: CASSYDGGSYEQYF
v_gene: TRBV7-8; abundance: few; d_gene: TRBD2; j_gene: TRBJ2-1; len: 16; CDR3nt: TGTGCCAGCAGCTTAGCGGGGACTAGCGGCAACAATGAGCAGTTCTTC; CDR3aa: CASSLAGTSGNNEQFF
v_gene: TRBV15; abundance: many; d_gene: NA; j_gene: TRBJ1-5; len: 14; CDR3nt: TGTGCCACCAGCGGACGAGTAAGGGGTCAGCCCCAGCATTTT; CDR3aa: CATSGRVRGQPQHF
v_gene: TRBV12-3/TRBV12-4; abundance: few; d_gene: NA; j_gene: TRBJ2-2; len: 13; CDR3nt: TGTGCCAGCAGGCGGACGGCCATCGGGGAGCTGTTTTTT; CDR3aa: CASRRTAIGELFF
v_gene: TRBV6-1; abundance: many; d_gene: NA; j_gene: TRBJ1-1; len: 14; CDR3nt: TGTGCCAGCCGCGAAGGGACCCCGGTCACTGAAGCTTTCTTT; CDR3aa: CASREGTPVTEAFF
v_gene: TRBV20-1; abundance: few; d_gene: NA; j_gene: TRBJ2-1; len: 12; CDR3nt: TGCAGTGCTAGAGATCTGGAGCGGGAGCAGTTCTTC; CDR3aa: CSARDLEREQFF
v_gene: TRBV27; abundance: few; d_gene: NA; j_gene: TRBJ2-7; len: 15; CDR3nt: TGTGCCAGCAGTTTATCGGGCCCTCGGACCTACGAGCAGTACTTC; CDR3aa: CASSLSGPRTYEQYF
v_gene: TRBV12-3/TRBV12-4; abundance: once; d_gene: NA; j_gene: TRBJ1-5; len: 15; CDR3nt: TGTGCCAGCAGACTCAGGTATTATAGCAATCAGCCCCAGCATTTT; CDR3aa: CASRLRYYSNQPQHF
v_gene: TRBV20-1; abundance: few; d_gene: NA; j_gene: TRBJ2-7; len: 12; CDR3nt: TGCAGTGCTAGAGATGTGGGATGGGAGCAGTACTTC; CDR3aa: CSARDVGWEQYF
v_gene: TRBV7-2; abundance: NA; d_gene: TRBD1; j_gene: TRBJ1-5; len: 16; CDR3nt: TGTGCCAGCAGCTTAGTGGGGACAGCGGGCGGACAGCCCCAGCATTTT; CDR3aa: CASSLVGTAGGQPQHF
v_gene: TRBV4-1; abundance: NA; d_gene: NA; j_gene: TRBJ1-6; len: 19; CDR3nt: TGCGCCAGCAGCCAAGAGGGGGGCGGACAGAGCTCCTATAATTCACCCCTCCACTTT; CDR3aa: CASSQEGGGQSSYNSPLHF
v_gene: TRBV27; abundance: NA; d_gene: NA; j_gene: TRBJ2-2; len: 16; CDR3nt: TGTGCCAGCAGTTTTTCGCTCGGTGGGGCGACCGGGGAGCTGTTTTTT; CDR3aa: CASSFSLGGATGELFF
v_gene: TRBV24-1; abundance: few; d_gene: TRBD2; j_gene: TRBJ2-5; len: 16; CDR3nt: TGTGCCACCAGTGACCCGAGACTAGCGGGCCAAGAGACCCAGTACTTC; CDR3aa: CATSDPRLAGQETQYF
v_gene: TRBV10-3; abundance: NA; d_gene: TRBD2; j_gene: TRBJ2-1; len: 15; CDR3nt: TGTGCCAACAGTTACGGGCTAGCGGCCGGTAATGAGCAGTTCTTC; CDR3aa: CANSYGLAAGNEQFF
v_gene: TRBV6-2/TRBV6-3; abundance: many; d_gene: NA; j_gene: TRBJ2-1; len: 14; CDR3nt: TGTGCCAGCAGTTTAGCAGGGACGTACAATGAGCAGTTCTTC; CDR3aa: CASSLAGTYNEQFF